The clone carrying this T cell receptor beta chain showed up just a few times. Clones were sequenced by immunoSEQ multiplex PCR, and TCRdb holds only the in-frame ones, with some missing. Among tens of thousands of clones listed, roughly 80% were seen once. This record belongs to a study of blood T cell repertoires in COVID-19. Study as a whole: Italy, Spain and the United States were the sources of the convalescent and acute COVID-19 samples.

The material sequenced was peripheral blood. The receptor was isolated from a woman between 70 and 85 years old with acute or convalescent COVID-19.

The CDR3 is CATSGTGYGYTF. Written as DNA, the CDR3 is TGTGCCACCAGTGGAACAGGGTATGGCTACACCTTC. This chain joins TRBV24-1 and TRBJ1-2; TRBD1 is a possible D gene (6 bases). The CDR3 covers 12 residues. Trimming cost V 5 bases and J 5 bases, with 8 bases left between them. Germline lookup yields CDR1 KGHDR and CDR2 SFDVKD.